This TCR beta chain was profiled in a study of T cells in Graves' hyperthyroidism and ophthalmopathy. This clonotype was detected many times. CDR1 and CDR2 (germline): SGHTA, FQGNSA. The CDR3 covers 14 residues. The V end lost 5 bases, the J end lost 2 bases, and 13 bases lay between the germline ends. RNA transcripts were the template for amplifying TCR beta CDR3 regions. An initial round of RT-PCR targeting the TCR CDR3 relied on the HTBI primer set. One entry per CDR3 protein results from TCRdb running MiXCR on the multiplex PCR reads. The sample holds about 330,000 distinct CDR3 sequences, approximately 14% seen once.

The clonotype comes from a woman between 40 and 50 years old with Graves' ophthalmopathy. Sequencing was performed on blood. The chain carries TRBV7-2 and TRBJ2-7; no clear D. The CDR3 nucleotides read TGTGCCAGCAGCCCCGGACCTGGAACCTACGAGCAGTACTTC. It yields the protein CASSPGPGTYEQYF.